Shown below are 26 T cell receptor beta chains from a single sample sequenced in a study of shared clonotypes between healthy human individuals. Sequencing was performed with immunoSEQ multiplex PCR; in TCRdb, only in-frame clones are kept and a portion is missing. The sample lists 2 million to 2.5 million clones; 85% to 95% were seen once. What was sequenced was naive CD4+ T cells from PBMCs. Subset: CD45RA+ positively selected. The source is a man between 18 and 29 years old in good health. Some clones in this sample may be carry-over from other donors' samples.

The V call is TRBV6-5, the J call TRBJ1-1, with D unclear. With 4 bases removed from V and 5 bases from J, the gap between germline ends came to 11 bases. Germline CDR1 reads MNHEY; CDR2 reads SVGAGI. The CDR3 length is 13 residues. The CDR3 sequence is CASSLSWLTEAFF. In nucleotides, the CDR3 is TGTGCCAGCAGTTTATCTTGGTTGACTGAAGCTTTCTTT.

The rearrangement joins TRBV28 to TRBJ1-1; 9 bases map to TRBD1. V shed 7 bases and J 4 bases; nucleotides not matched to a gene: 4. Germline V gene data show CDR1 as MDHEN and CDR2 as SYDVKM. The CDR3 runs 13 residues. The CDR3 DNA follows: TGTGCCAGCACACAGGGGGCAACCACTGAAGCTTTCTTT. Its translation is CASTQGATTEAFF. The full variable domain, completed using reference TRBV28 and TRBJ1-1, is DVKVTQSSRYLVKRTGEKVFLECVQDMDHENMFWYRQDPGLGLRLIYFSYDVKMKEKGDIPEGYSVSREKKERFSLILESASTNQTSMYLCASTQGATTEAFFGQGTRLTVV.

The V call is TRBV28, the J call TRBJ2-7; D is perhaps TRBD1 or TRBD2 (5 bases each). Between the trimmed V and J ends, which lost 10 bases and 4 bases, there was a span of 17 bases. The CDR3 spans 13 residues. The germline gives CDR1 MDHEN, CDR2 SYDVKM. The CDR3: CATHDGTVYEQYF. In DNA, the CDR3 is TGTGCCACCCACGATGGGACGGTATACGAGCAGTACTTC. Combining the CDR3 with reference TRBV28 and TRBJ2-7 gives the whole variable domain DVKVTQSSRYLVKRTGEKVFLECVQDMDHENMFWYRQDPGLGLRLIYFSYDVKMKEKGDIPEGYSVSREKKERFSLILESASTNQTSMYLCATHDGTVYEQYFGPGTRLTVT.

The chain uses TRBV5-6 and TRBJ2-7; unclear D gene. The CDR3 is 12 residues long. The ends were cut back, 0 bases at V and 3 bases at J, with 4 bases in the middle. Germline loops: CDR1 SGHDT, CDR2 YYEEEE. This CDR3 reads CASSLDDYEQYF. CDR3 in DNA: TGTGCCAGCAGCTTGGACGACTACGAGCAGTACTTC. Full variable domain (remainder filled in from reference TRBV5-6 and TRBJ2-7): DAGVTQSPTHLIKTRGQQVTLRCSPKSGHDTVSWYQQALGQGPQFIFQYYEEEERQRGNFPDRFSGHQFPNYSSELNVNALLLGDSALYLCASSLDDYEQYFGPGTRLTVT.

Points on this clone: No conserved phenylalanine or tryptophan ends this CDR3, so it is likely a read error. The CDR3 reads CASRGTGGPDTQYL. In DNA form, the CDR3 reads TGTGCCAGCAGGGGGACAGGGGGCCCAGATACGCAGTATCTT. The chain recombines TRBV6-5 with TRBJ2-3; 12 nucleotides match TRBD1. Germline assignment: CDR1 MNHEY and CDR2 SVGAGI. The CDR3 contains 14 residues. With V trimmed by 6 bases and J by 4 bases, 2 bases remained unmatched.

This chain connects TRBV6-1 to TRBJ2-7; 10 nucleotides line up with TRBD2. The CDR3 is 16 residues long. J was trimmed by 8 bases and V by 3 bases; bases with no gene match: 13. Per the germline V gene, CDR1 is MNHNS and CDR2 is SASEGT. CDR3 nucleotides: TGTGCCAGCAGTGATGGTCTAGCGGGAGAGGATAGGAAGCAGTACTTC. The encoded protein is CASSDGLAGEDRKQYF.

The rearrangement joins TRBV7-9 to TRBJ2-2, with D maybe TRBD1 (5 bases). Germline CDR1 and CDR2: SEHNR and FQNEAQ (reference sequence). The germline V and J ends were trimmed by 3 bases and 2 bases, with 10 bases remaining between them. The CDR3 runs 15 residues. The CDR3: CASSFGALNTGELFF. The CDR3 coding sequence is TGTGCCAGCAGCTTTGGGGCCCTCAACACCGGGGAGCTGTTTTTT.

The chain uses TRBV4-1 and TRBJ2-7, with unresolved D. Germline lookup yields CDR1 MGHRA and CDR2 YSYEKL. The CDR3 loop spans 13 amino acids. V lost 5 bases and J lost 2, with 10 bases in between. The CDR3 here is CASSNPLAYEQYF. CDR3 nucleotide sequence: TGCGCCAGCAGCAATCCCCTGGCCTACGAGCAGTACTTC.

The sample holds a few counts of this clone. The chain has TRBV2 and TRBJ1-1; D uncertain. Looked up from germline, CDR1 is SNHLY and CDR2 is FYNNEI. Trimming removed 5 bases from V and 6 bases from J, with 19 bases in between. The CDR3 consists of 15 residues. The CDR3 region has the DNA TGTGCCAGCAGTCCCAACTTGCGGAGGACTCCTGAAGCTTTCTTT. This translates into CASSPNLRRTPEAFF.

The genes are TRBV5-1 and TRBJ2-2; 7 bases are a match to TRBD1. The CDR3 runs 16 residues. With 1 base clipped from V and 0 bases from J, the junction kept 3 bases outside the gene matches. The V gene's germline CDR1 is SGHRS and CDR2 YFSETQ. The CDR3 sequence: CASSLKTGSNTGELFF. The CDR3 DNA is TGCGCCAGCAGCTTGAAGACAGGGTCGAACACCGGGGAGCTGTTTTTT.

V and J are TRBV6-6 and TRBJ2-5, with 10 bases aligning to TRBD1. This CDR3 has 15 residues. Germline V gene lookup returns CDR1 MNHNY and CDR2 SVGAGI (reference sequence). V lost 0 bases and J lost 4; bases outside the gene matches: 2. CDR3 sequence: CASSYSDRGGETQYF. The CDR3 nucleotides read TGTGCCAGCAGTTACTCGGACAGGGGGGGAGAGACCCAGTACTTC.

The chain has TRBV7-2 and TRBJ1-1; 7 bases are a match to TRBD1. This CDR3 comprises 16 residues. CDR1 is SGHTA and CDR2 is FQGNSA in the germline V gene. V lost 7 bases, J lost 5 bases, and 16 bases stayed unmatched. The chain's CDR3 is CASTSNLRQGGTEAFF. CDR3 bases: TGTGCCAGCACCAGCAACTTAAGACAGGGAGGGACTGAAGCTTTCTTT.

The chain uses TRBV28 and TRBJ1-5; D is ambiguous. Germline V gene lookup returns CDR1 MDHEN and CDR2 SYDVKM. Trimming took 1 base from V and 0 from J, leaving 10 bases between them. This CDR3 comprises 16 residues. CDR3 in DNA: TGTGCCAGCAGTTTATTTCGCCAGATTAGCAATCAGCCCCAGCATTTT. Translation gives CASSLFRQISNQPQHF.

Only a few counts were recorded for this clone. This sample includes further DNA sequences coding for the same CDR3. The chain couples TRBV30 to TRBJ1-2, with D perhaps matching TRBD1 (5 bases). CDR1 and CDR2 (germline): GTSNPN, SVGIG (reference sequence). Trimming took 2 bases from V and 2 from J, leaving 6 bases between them. This CDR3 is built from 12 residues. The CDR3 spells CAWSSGNYGYTF. As DNA, the CDR3 is TGTGCCTGGAGTTCAGGGAACTATGGCTACACCTTC.

A few counts support this clone. The J gene is TRBJ2-7, the V gene TRBV27, with 9 bases aligning to TRBD1. CDR1 and CDR2 from the germline V gene are MNHEY and SMNVEV (reference sequence). The CDR3 totals 14 residues. V lost 8 bases, J lost 0 bases, and 5 bases stayed unmatched. This CDR3 is CASGRDRASYEQYF. CDR3 nucleotides: TGTGCCAGCGGCCGGGACAGGGCCTCCTACGAGCAGTACTTC.

The chain uses TRBV6-6 and TRBJ1-1; possible D gene TRBD1, 6 bases. This CDR3 region has 16 residues. Trimming removed 2 bases from V and 0 bases from J, with 13 bases in between. The germline V gene encodes CDR1 MNHNY and CDR2 SVGAGI (reference sequence). CDR3 sequence: CASSYPRGRMNTEAFF. CDR3 nucleotides: TGTGCCAGCAGTTACCCCAGGGGTAGGATGAACACTGAAGCTTTCTTT.

This clone was detected once. The rearrangement uses TRBV9 and TRBJ2-7; 8 bases are a match to TRBD2. CDR1 SGDLS and CDR2 YYNGEE come from the germline V gene. V was clipped by 3 bases and J by 0 bases; unmatched bases: 5. The CDR3 runs to 15 residues. DNA of the CDR3: TGTGCCAGCAGCGCCTCTAGCGGGCCCTCCTACGAGCAGTACTTC. Encoded protein: CASSASSGPSYEQYF.

This chain connects TRBV28 to TRBJ2-7, with 7 bases lining up with TRBD1. Per the germline V gene, CDR1 is MDHEN and CDR2 is SYDVKM. The CDR3 is 15 residues long. V trimming: 3 bases; J trimming: 3 bases; junction bases outside the gene matches: 8. The CDR3 here is CASSFADRDLYEQYF. In DNA form, the CDR3 reads TGTGCCAGCAGTTTTGCTGACAGGGACCTCTACGAGCAGTACTTC.

The chain joins TRBV7-3 to TRBJ1-1; TRBD1 matches at 8 bases. Losses at the gene ends were 3 bases for V and 3 bases for J; bases not matched to a gene: 6. The CDR3 is 15 residues long. Looked up from germline, CDR1 is SGHTA and CDR2 is FQGTGA. CDR3 residues: CASSLTGVYDTEAFF. CDR3 nucleotides: TGTGCCAGCAGCTTGACAGGGGTTTACGACACTGAAGCTTTCTTT.

Details on this clone: Other DNA sequences within the sample encode an identical CDR3. The chain has TRBV5-1 and TRBJ1-2; the D gene is possibly TRBD1 (6 bases). V was trimmed by 0 bases and J by 5 bases, leaving 11 bases between them. The CDR3 consists of 14 residues. Per the germline V gene, CDR1 is SGHRS and CDR2 is YFSETQ. In DNA form, the CDR3 reads TGCGCCAGCAGCTTGGTACAGGGTAGTTATGGCTACACCTTC. It yields the protein CASSLVQGSYGYTF. Looking up the rest from reference TRBV5-1 and TRBJ1-2 gives the full variable domain: KAGVTQTPRYLIKTRGQQVTLSCSPISGHRSVSWYQQTPGQGLQFLFEYFSETQRNKGNFPGRFSGRQFSNSRSEMNVSTLELGDSALYLCASSLVQGSYGYTFGSGTRLTVV.

V and J are TRBV9 and TRBJ2-7, with D perhaps assigned TRBD1 or TRBD2 (5 bases each). CDR1 and CDR2 (germline): SGDLS, YYNGEE. Trimming stripped 0 bases from V and 1 base from J, with 11 bases between. CDR3 length: 15 residues. CDR3 residues: CASSVGGALSYEQYF. DNA for the CDR3: TGTGCCAGCAGCGTAGGAGGGGCCCTGTCCTACGAGCAGTACTTC.

This clone was observed a handful of times. The chain employs TRBV10-1 and TRBJ2-7; weak D call: TRBD2 (6 bases). The V and J ends lost 2 bases and 2 bases respectively, with 7 bases between them. Germline CDR1 reads WNHNN; CDR2 reads SYGVQD (reference sequence). The CDR3 consists of 13 residues. The CDR3 nucleotides read TGCGCCAGCAGTGAGGGACTAACCTACGAGCAGTACTTC. Amino acid sequence: CASSEGLTYEQYF.

The V and J genes are TRBV19 and TRBJ1-5, with 10 bases identical to TRBD1. The germline V gene encodes CDR1 LNHDA and CDR2 SQIVND (reference sequence). Trimming took 4 bases from V and 5 from J; bases not matched to a gene: 8. The CDR3 runs to 16 residues. The CDR3 protein is CASSTLPGQGHQPQHF. CDR3 bases: TGTGCCAGTAGTACATTACCGGGACAGGGGCATCAGCCCCAGCATTTT.

This chain uses TRBV6-5 with TRBJ1-5; D uncertain. The V gene lost 0 bases and the J gene lost 2 bases, with 5 bases spanning the gap. This CDR3 has 14 amino acids. CDR1 is MNHEY, CDR2 SVGAGI, per germline. CDR3 sequence (DNA): TGTGCCAGCAGTTACTCGAACGGCAATCAGCCCCAGCATTTT. Translated, it gives CASSYSNGNQPQHF.

V and J are TRBV28 and TRBJ2-1, with 12 bases that match TRBD2. This CDR3 contains 16 residues. Germline CDR1 and CDR2: MDHEN and SYDVKM. The ends lost 4 bases at V and 7 bases at J; junction bases unmatched: 8. This CDR3 reads CASSSVRTSGTNEQFF. As DNA, the CDR3 is TGTGCCAGCAGTTCGGTGCGGACTAGCGGGACGAATGAGCAGTTCTTC.

CDR3 nucleotide sequence: TGCAGCGTTAGGGATCGGCCCCCTTTGAATGAGCAGTTCTTC. As protein: CSVRDRPPLNEQFF. The chain combines TRBV29-1 with TRBJ2-1; D is ambiguous. The CDR3 consists of 14 residues. Germline loops: CDR1 SQVTM, CDR2 ANQGSEA. V lost 5 bases, J lost 7 bases, and 18 bases lay in between.